A single T cell receptor (beta chain) is shown here with its context. This sample is part of a study of blood T cell repertoires in COVID-19. About the research overall: Acute and convalescent COVID-19 specimens originated in the United States, Italy and Spain. The analysed material was cDNA or gDNA that came from T cells, B-cell-depleted T cells, or PBMCs.

Some clones are missing from TCRdb's copy, which holds only in-frame ones; the method was immunoSEQ multiplex PCR. The sample lists about 110,000 clones, about 90% seen once, with about 4.8% in the top ten. Trimming took off 3 bases at V and 6 bases at J, with 15 bases between the two ends. CDR1 is MNHNY and CDR2 is SVGAGI in the germline V gene (reference sequence). CDR3 length equals 14 residues. The receptor's source is a woman aged 50 to 65 with acute or convalescent COVID-19. The chain is built from TRBV6-6 and TRBJ2-7; no clear D gene. Sample: peripheral blood. The DNA for the CDR3 is TGTGCCAGCAGTTATTTCGGTCCTACGAGCGAGCAGTACTTC. It translates to CASSYFGPTSEQYF.